Below, 18 T cell receptor beta chains from the same sample are listed, as sequenced in a study of identifying expanded T cells in peripheral blood. Data came from immunoSEQ multiplex PCR; TCRdb stores just in-frame clones and leaves some out. The data contain about 47,000 clones, 82% of them singletons. The specimen sequenced was blood. These receptors all come from a person between 18 and 75 years old in good health.

The chain employs TRBV7-6 and TRBJ1-6; D gene unclear. Germline assignment: CDR1 SGHVS and CDR2 FNYEAQ. Trimming stripped 2 bases from V and 6 bases from J, with 5 bases between. There are 13 residues in the CDR3. This CDR3 reads CASSLNRNSPLHF. CDR3 sequence (DNA): TGTGCCAGCAGCTTAAACCGTAATTCACCCCTCCACTTT.

The chain joins TRBV23-1 to TRBJ2-7; no clear D gene. TRBV23-1 is reported as an ORF; its role is uncertain. Trimming shortened V by 0 bases and J by 2 bases, and 5 bases separated the two germline ends. CDR3 length: 13 amino acids. DNA for the CDR3: TGCGCCAGCAGTCAATCCCCGACCTACGAGCAGTACGTC. Translated, it gives CASSQSPTYEQYV.

The count of this clone is one. The chain combines TRBV19 with TRBJ2-1; D is possibly TRBD2 (6 bases). The CDR3 length is 14 residues. From germline, CDR1 is LNHDA and CDR2 SQIVND (reference sequence). Between the trimmed V and J ends, which lost 6 bases and 7 bases, there was a span of 16 bases. The DNA of the CDR3 is TGTGCCAGTAGAACCGGGACTGGCAAAAATGAGCAGTTCTTC. Translated, it gives CASRTGTGKNEQFF.

V is TRBV6-5 and J is TRBJ1-1; D possibly corresponds to TRBD1 (5 bases). There are 11 residues in the CDR3. V dropped 6 bases and J dropped 8 bases, with 10 bases sitting between them. The germline V gene has CDR1 MNHEY and CDR2 SVGAGI. The CDR3 region is CASSPDREAFF. In nucleotides, the CDR3 is TGTGCCAGCAGCCCCGACAGAGAAGCTTTCTTT.

This rearrangement joins TRBV5-5 to TRBJ2-3, with 8 positions matching TRBD1. The CDR3 runs to 14 residues. Germline values: CDR1 SGHKS, CDR2 YYEKEE (reference sequence). Trimming cost V 4 bases and J 5 bases; bases outside gene matches: 6. The CDR3: CASSLGQVRDTQYF. DNA for the CDR3: TGTGCCAGCAGCCTGGGACAGGTACGAGATACGCAGTATTTT.

The CDR3 nucleotides read TGTGCCAGCTCACTTCGACTAGCTGACGCCAATGAGCAGTTCTTC. Amino acid sequence: CASSLRLADANEQFF. The chain uses TRBV18 and TRBJ2-1; 7 bases are shared with TRBD2. Trimming at V came to 4 bases and at J to 6 bases, leaving 9 bases not matched to a gene. This CDR3 region has 15 residues. Germline V gene lookup returns CDR1 KGHSH and CDR2 LQKENI.

The sample holds one count of this clone. The chain couples TRBV25-1 to TRBJ2-1, with a tentative D call TRBD2 (7 bases). Trimming cost V 1 base and J 13 bases, with 14 bases left between them. This CDR3 spans 13 amino acids. CDR1 and CDR2 (germline): MGHDK, SYGVNS. The CDR3 coding sequence is TGTGCCAGCAGTGAATCGGTGGGGGGGCTCCAGTTCTTC. Translating it yields CASSESVGGLQFF.

The chain couples TRBV6-1 to TRBJ1-4, with D hard to call. Trimming took 1 base from V and 8 from J, leaving 14 bases between them. There are 15 residues in the CDR3. Germline-derived CDR1 and CDR2 are MNHNS and SASEGT. CDR3 DNA sequence: TGTGCCAGCAGTGAAGTGCCCCCCCGGAGCGAAAAACTGTTTTTT. Its translation: CASSEVPPRSEKLFF.

This chain's CDR3 is CASSPGSTTDTQYF. The CDR3 DNA reads TGTGCCAGCAGTCCCGGGTCAACTACAGATACGCAGTATTTT. J is TRBJ2-3 and V is TRBV2; D gene unclear. The V end lost 5 bases, the J end lost 3 bases, and 12 bases lay between the germline ends. This CDR3 region has 14 residues. The germline V gene encodes CDR1 SNHLY and CDR2 FYNNEI.

V gene TRBV11-3 combines with J gene TRBJ2-7; D is perhaps TRBD1 (5 bases). CDR1 is SGHNT, CDR2 YENEEA, per germline. Trimming removed 5 bases at V and 1 base at J, with 15 bases between. This CDR3 spans 15 amino acids. In nucleotides, the CDR3 is TGTGCCAGCAGCCCGCGGTTGGGGCAGTCCTACGAGCAGTACTTC. Translating it yields CASSPRLGQSYEQYF.

The chain is built from TRBV30 and TRBJ2-1, with 7 bases aligning to TRBD2. The CDR3 is 14 residues long. Germline V CDR1 and CDR2: GTSNPN, SVGIG (reference sequence). The V and J ends lost 3 bases and 5 bases, in that order; junction bases with no gene match: 7. The DNA for the CDR3 is TGTGCCTGGAGGGCCGGACTAGATGACAATGAGCAGTTCTTC. It specifies CAWRAGLDDNEQFF.

This sequence joins TRBV29-1 and TRBJ2-1; the D is unclear. V dropped 4 bases and J dropped 4 bases, with 2 bases sitting between them. Germline CDR1 and CDR2: SQVTM and ANQGSEA. The CDR3 covers 10 residues. The CDR3 bases are TGCAGCGTTGCGTACAATGAGCAGTTCTTC. Its translation: CSVAYNEQFF.

This chain links TRBV9 with TRBJ2-1; D might be TRBD1 (6 bases). CDR1 and CDR2 from the germline V gene are SGDLS and YYNGEE. Trimming pared 4 bases from V and 1 base from J, leaving 15 bases between. This CDR3 contains 16 residues. CDR3 protein: CASSPSGGLSYNEQFF. The CDR3 DNA reads as TGTGCCAGCAGCCCCAGTGGGGGCTTGTCCTACAATGAGCAGTTCTTC.

V gene TRBV2 combines with J gene TRBJ2-6; TRBD1 matches 7 bases. V trimming: 7 bases; J trimming: 0 bases; junction bases outside the gene matches: 9. The germline V gene has CDR1 SNHLY and CDR2 FYNNEI. The CDR3 is 17 amino acids. CDR3 bases: TGTGCCAGCACTTGGCAACAGGGGTTCTCTGGGGCCAACGTCCTGACTTTC. It encodes CASTWQQGFSGANVLTF.

The CDR3 is CSVTFSGRALNEQFF. Written as DNA, the CDR3 is TGCAGCGTTACATTCAGCGGGAGGGCCTTAAATGAGCAGTTCTTC. J is TRBJ2-1 and V is TRBV29-1; 10 positions agree with TRBD2. The CDR3 covers 15 residues. Germline V gives CDR1 SQVTM, CDR2 ANQGSEA. V trimming: 5 bases; J trimming: 7 bases; junction bases outside the gene matches: 11.

This chain links TRBV30 with TRBJ1-2, with 9 positions matching TRBD1. V gave up 2 bases and J gave up 6 bases; unmatched junction bases: 4. Germline lookup yields CDR1 GTSNPN and CDR2 SVGIG (reference sequence). The CDR3 spans 13 residues. The CDR3 bases are TGTGCCTGGAGTCTAAGACAGGGGGATGGCTACACCTTC. Amino acids: CAWSLRQGDGYTF.

This chain uses TRBV14 with TRBJ2-7; 12 bases fit TRBD1. V was clipped by 4 bases and J by 3 bases; unmatched bases: 7. The CDR3 extends over 16 amino acids. Germline V gene lookup returns CDR1 SGHDN and CDR2 FVKESK. CDR3 sequence reads: CASSPRGTGGFYEQYF. CDR3 DNA sequence: TGTGCCAGCAGCCCGCGGGGGACAGGGGGCTTCTACGAGCAGTACTTC.

V gene TRBV30 combines with J gene TRBJ1-5; 11 nucleotides match TRBD1. The CDR3 totals 15 residues. Germline V lookup: CDR1 GTSNPN, CDR2 SVGIG (reference sequence). Trimming cost V 0 bases and J 7 bases; bases outside gene matches: 5. CDR3 DNA: TGTGCCTGGAGTGTAGGGACAGGGGGAGGACAGCCCCAGCATTTT. Encoded protein: CAWSVGTGGGQPQHF.